This TCR beta chain comes out of a study of blood T cell repertoires in COVID-19. Whole-study context: The United States, Italy and Spain were the sources of the acute and convalescent COVID-19 samples. PBMCs, B-cell-depleted T cells, or T cells were the source of the cDNA or gDNA that made up the material.

Per the original data handling: Counts of nucleated cells, estimated from reference gene primer amplification, were obtained. Assay used: immunoSEQ multiplex PCR; TCRdb lists only in-frame clones, some missing. V, J and clone size reflect that table, while D and trimming were determined from the DNA. The sample holds about 91,000 clones, 60% to 85% seen once. CDR3 length: 15 amino acids. Germline CDR1 SQVTM, CDR2 ANQGSEA. V shed 1 base and J 2 bases; nucleotides not matched to a gene: 2. The chain uses TRBV29-1 and TRBJ2-1, with 10 bases that match TRBD2. This sequence originates from a woman older than 75 with acute or convalescent COVID-19. The sequenced sample consisted of peripheral blood. Written as DNA, the CDR3 is TGCAGCGTTGAAGGCGGGACTAGCGCCTACAATGAGCAGTTCTTC. Translating it yields CSVEGGTSAYNEQFF.